Below are 20 T cell receptor beta chains sequenced from a single sample in a study of blood T cell repertoires in COVID-19. The repertoire was sequenced with immunoSEQ multiplex PCR; TCRdb's copy has only in-frame clones and lacks some. Among about 190,000 clones listed, around 86% were seen once. The sample was peripheral blood. These receptors were collected from a middle-aged woman with acute or convalescent COVID-19.

V gene TRBV18 combines with J gene TRBJ1-4; 9 bases fit TRBD1. CDR3 length equals 14 residues. Germline CDR1 is KGHSH and CDR2 is LQKENI. The ends lost 6 bases at V and 7 bases at J; junction bases unmatched: 6. The CDR3 sequence is CASSRDRASEKLFF. The CDR3 DNA reads TGTGCCAGCTCCCGGGACAGGGCCTCTGAAAAACTGTTTTTT.

The genes are TRBV5-6 and TRBJ2-1, with TRBD1 matching over 7 bases. Germline CDR1 SGHDT, CDR2 YYEEEE. V shed 2 bases and J 5 bases; nucleotides not matched to a gene: 19. The CDR3 has 19 amino acids. The CDR3: CASSFLTRTGIFRHNEQFF. The DNA for the CDR3 is TGTGCCAGCAGCTTTTTAACTCGGACAGGTATTTTCCGCCACAATGAGCAGTTCTTC.

The V call is TRBV5-1, the J call TRBJ1-1; the D gene is possibly TRBD1 (5 bases). Germline V gene sequence: CDR1 SGHRS, CDR2 YFSETQ. The CDR3 has 14 residues. The V gene lost 2 bases and the J gene lost 4 bases, with 12 bases spanning the gap. DNA of the CDR3: TGCGCCAGCAGCTTCTCCCAGGGCCGCACTGAAGCTTTCTTT. Amino acids: CASSFSQGRTEAFF.

V gene TRBV9 combines with J gene TRBJ1-1; 10 bases agree with TRBD1. CDR1 and CDR2 (germline): SGDLS, YYNGEE. After removal of 0 bases from V and 4 bases from J, the junction contained 3 bases not matched to a gene. The CDR3 is 15 amino acids. The CDR3 region is CASSVEGQGGTEAFF. CDR3 in DNA: TGTGCCAGCAGCGTAGAAGGACAGGGGGGCACTGAAGCTTTCTTT.

Details on this clone: An end of the junction does not agree with germline; a read error may underlie this. The rearrangement joins TRBV5-1 to TRBJ2-2, with D perhaps matching TRBD2 (6 bases). CDR1 is SGHRS and CDR2 is YFSETQ in the germline V gene. The CDR3 runs 15 residues. CDR3 region: CASCLRPGDTGELFF. In DNA form, the CDR3 reads TGCGCCAGCTGCTTAAGGCCGGGGGACACCGGGGAGCTGTTTTTT.

The count of this clone is one. The chain couples TRBV18 to TRBJ1-5; no definite D call. This CDR3 contains 15 residues. The V gene lost 1 base and the J gene lost 3 bases, with 10 bases spanning the gap. Germline-derived CDR1 and CDR2 are KGHSH and LQKENI. The CDR3 sequence is CASSPQEGINQPQHF. As DNA, the CDR3 is TGTGCCAGCTCACCACAGGAGGGCATCAATCAGCCCCAGCATTTT.

In this sample, this clone turned up once. The rearrangement joins TRBV5-1 to TRBJ1-2; weak D call: TRBD1 (6 bases). CDR3 size: 14 residues. From germline, CDR1 is SGHRS and CDR2 YFSETQ. Between the trimmed V and J ends, which lost 4 bases and 8 bases, there was a span of 18 bases. The CDR3 DNA follows: TGCGCCAGCAGCGAACAGGGAGTGTTAGGGGGCTACACCTTC. It specifies CASSEQGVLGGYTF.

V usage is TRBV11-3 and J usage is TRBJ2-7; tentatively, D is TRBD1 (6 bases). Between the trimmed V and J ends, which lost 1 base and 5 bases, there was a span of 9 bases. From germline, CDR1 is SGHNT and CDR2 YENEEA. This CDR3 is built from 13 residues. CDR3 DNA: TGTGCCAGCAGCTTAGTATGGGGGCACGAGCAGTACTTC. Translation gives CASSLVWGHEQYF. Full variable domain (outside the CDR3, taken from reference TRBV11-3 and TRBJ2-7): EAGVVQSPRYKIIEKKQPVAFWCNPISGHNTLYWYLQNLGQGPELLIRYENEEAVDDSQLPKDRFSAERLKGVDSTLKIQPAELGDSAVYLCASSLVWGHEQYFGPGTRLTVT.

V gene TRBV12-3 or TRBV12-4 combines with J gene TRBJ1-2, with TRBD1 as a possible D gene (6 bases). The ends were cut back, 4 bases at V and 1 base at J, with 7 bases in the middle. The CDR3 has 13 amino acids. The CDR3 spells CASSSDSNYGYTF. The CDR3 nucleotides are TGTGCCAGCAGTTCGGACAGTAACTATGGCTACACCTTC.

This clone appeared a few times. The rearrangement links TRBV7-6 to TRBJ1-3, with TRBD1 identical over 8 bases. After removal of 5 bases from V and 0 bases from J, the junction contained 12 bases not matched to a gene. The germline gives CDR1 SGHVS, CDR2 FNYEAQ. This CDR3 has 18 residues. The CDR3 DNA sequence: TGTGCCAGCAGCAAAGGGGCAGGGGGCCGCCTCTCTGGAAACACCATATATTTT. Translating it yields CASSKGAGGRLSGNTIYF.

The rearrangement joins TRBV28 to TRBJ2-4, with a tentative D call TRBD2 (6 bases). V shed 7 bases and J shed 5 bases, with 15 bases lying between them. Germline V gene sequence: CDR1 MDHEN, CDR2 SYDVKM. There are 14 residues in the CDR3. The chain's CDR3 is CASKPGGPQNIQYF. CDR3 coding DNA: TGTGCCAGCAAACCAGGAGGGCCCCAAAACATTCAGTACTTC.

This clone has just a few counts. This rearrangement joins TRBV19 to TRBJ1-1; D is unclear. Trimming removed 4 bases at V and 6 bases at J, with 12 bases between. This CDR3 spans 13 amino acids. Germline V lookup: CDR1 LNHDA, CDR2 SQIVND (reference sequence). In nucleotides, the CDR3 is TGTGCCAGTAGTAGAGGGAGAGGCGCTGAAGCTTTCTTT. This sequence encodes CASSRGRGAEAFF.

The genes are TRBV28 and TRBJ2-1; D not certain. Trimming shortened V by 6 bases and J by 3 bases, and 12 bases separated the two germline ends. Germline assignment: CDR1 MDHEN and CDR2 SYDVKM. This CDR3 contains 14 residues. The CDR3 protein is CASRESSHYNEQFF. CDR3 sequence (DNA): TGTGCCAGCAGGGAGTCTTCCCACTACAATGAGCAGTTCTTC.

The rearrangement links TRBV9 to TRBJ2-1; TRBD2 matches at 14 bases. This CDR3 comprises 17 residues. Germline V gene lookup returns CDR1 SGDLS and CDR2 YYNGEE. Trimming removed 5 bases from V and 2 bases from J; junction bases left unmatched: 6. CDR3 protein: CASSGLAGGSTYNEQFF. The CDR3, as DNA: TGTGCCAGCAGTGGACTAGCGGGAGGATCGACCTACAATGAGCAGTTCTTC.

The chain is built from TRBV7-8 and TRBJ2-1, with 10 bases that match TRBD2. Germline V gene sequence: CDR1 SGHVS, CDR2 FQNEAQ. V shed 5 bases, J shed 7 bases, and the junction held 5 bases outside the gene matches. The CDR3 is 14 residues long. DNA of the CDR3: TGTGCCAGCAGCGAGAGCGGGAGGGAAAATGAGCAGTTCTTC. Residues: CASSESGRENEQFF. Full variable domain (missing parts from reference TRBV7-8 and TRBJ2-1): GAGVSQSPRYKVAKRGQDVALRCDPISGHVSLFWYQQALGQGPEFLTYFQNEAQLDKSGLPSDRFFAERPEGSVSTLKIQRTQQEDSAVYLCASSESGRENEQFFGPGTRLTVL.

On this clone: Other DNA variants within this sample encode the same CDR3. The CDR3 region has the DNA TGTGCCAGCAGCCCGGACAGAAGAAATGGCTACACCTTC. This gives the protein CASSPDRRNGYTF. This chain links TRBV7-2 with TRBJ1-2, with D possibly TRBD1 on 6 matching bases. V lost 5 bases to trimming and J lost 6 bases, with 13 bases between them. Germline V gene sequence: CDR1 SGHTA, CDR2 FQGNSA. This CDR3 spans 13 amino acids.

The CDR3 is CASSLALYNEQFF. The CDR3, as DNA: TGTGCCAGCAGCTTAGCACTGTACAATGAGCAGTTCTTC. The chain carries TRBV11-2 and TRBJ2-1, with unresolved D. CDR1 SGHAT and CDR2 FQNNGV come from the germline V gene. V was trimmed by 1 base and J by 4 bases, leaving 5 bases between them. CDR3 length equals 13 residues.

CDR3 loop: CSASGETQHF. DNA for the CDR3: TGCAGTGCTAGTGGGGAGACCCAGCATTTT. The V call is TRBV20-1, the J call TRBJ1-5; no firm D call. Trimming left V 3 bases short and J 11 bases short, with 8 bases between. Per the germline V gene, CDR1 is DFQATT and CDR2 is SNEGSKA (reference sequence). The CDR3 length is 10 residues.

The CDR3 is CASTPQFGGQETQYF. CDR3 bases: TGTGCCAGCACCCCCCAGTTTGGGGGGCAAGAGACCCAGTACTTC. The chain combines TRBV6-6 with TRBJ2-5; D perhaps matches TRBD2 (6 bases). From germline, CDR1 is MNHNY and CDR2 SVGAGI (reference sequence). CDR3 length equals 15 residues. V lost 7 bases, J lost 2 bases, and 17 bases lay in between.

The rearrangement joins TRBV3-1 (or the pseudogene TRBV3-2) to TRBJ1-1; D perhaps matches TRBD1 (5 bases). Trimming left V 5 bases short and J 10 bases short, with 14 bases between. The CDR3 consists of 12 residues. CDR1 and CDR2 from the germline V gene are LGHDT and YNNKEL (reference sequence). The CDR3 reads CASSSTDLRAFF. CDR3 nucleotide sequence: TGTGCCAGCAGCTCGACAGACCTTAGAGCTTTCTTT.